These 23 T cell receptor beta chains came from one sample sequenced in a study of cytomegalovirus exposure and HLA in healthy donors. The PCR made use of 60 Vbeta and 13 Jbeta primers. TCRdb's table, derived via immunoSEQ multiplex PCR, lists solely in-frame clones and lacks some. This table has roughly 58,000 clones, about 80% appearing once. Specimen: PBMCs. These receptors came from a woman between 40 and 50 years old in good health and CMV-seronegative.

The CDR3 DNA reads as TGTGCCAGTAGTATAGTATGGGACACCACCTACGAGCAGTACTTC. Its translation: CASSIVWDTTYEQYF. The chain recombines TRBV19 with TRBJ2-7; a weak D match, TRBD1 (6 bases). V was clipped by 1 base and J by 2 bases, with 12 bases between them. The length of the CDR3 is 15 residues. Per the germline V gene, CDR1 is LNHDA and CDR2 is SQIVND (reference sequence).

The chain links TRBV7-9 to TRBJ2-3; D not resolved. V dropped 3 bases and J dropped 0 bases, with 13 bases sitting between them. CDR1 and CDR2 (germline): SEHNR, FQNEAQ (reference sequence). The CDR3 is 16 amino acids. This CDR3 is CASSFLRQTSTDTQYF. As DNA, the CDR3 is TGTGCCAGCAGCTTTCTCCGACAAACTAGCACAGATACGCAGTATTTT.

This clone was counted a few times. The genes are TRBV9 and TRBJ1-1; D gene unclear. Germline assignment: CDR1 SGDLS and CDR2 YYNGEE. V gave up 0 bases and J gave up 1 base, with 7 bases separating them. The length of the CDR3 is 14 residues. CDR3 residues: CASSVEAQNTEAFF. DNA of the CDR3: TGTGCCAGCAGCGTAGAAGCCCAGAACACTGAAGCTTTCTTT. The full variable domain, completed using reference TRBV9 and TRBJ1-1, is DSGVTQTPKHLITATGQRVTLRCSPRSGDLSVYWYQQSLDQGLQFLIQYYNGEERAKGNILERFSAQQFPDLHSELNLSSLELGDSALYFCASSVEAQNTEAFFGQGTRLTVV.

This clone was seen more than once but under ten times. The chain combines TRBV6-5 with TRBJ2-7; D gene uncertain. The germline V gene has CDR1 MNHEY and CDR2 SVGAGI. The CDR3 spans 15 residues. Deletions cut 2 bases from V and 2 bases from J, with 13 bases between. The CDR3 bases are TGTGCCAGCAGTTACCTACCCTCCCGGGCCTACGAGCAGTACTTC. It codes for CASSYLPSRAYEQYF.

The chain carries TRBV19 and TRBJ1-5, with a weak D call TRBD1 (6 bases). The CDR3 is made up of 17 amino acids. V dropped 4 bases and J dropped 0 bases, with 16 bases sitting between them. In germline, CDR1 is LNHDA, CDR2 SQIVND (reference sequence). CDR3 amino acids: CASSSGRTVYSNQPQHF. CDR3 in DNA: TGTGCCAGTAGTAGCGGGAGGACAGTTTATAGCAATCAGCCCCAGCATTTT.

The J gene is TRBJ2-2, the V gene TRBV15; 11 bases fit TRBD2. CDR3 length: 16 amino acids. Germline-derived CDR1 and CDR2 are LNHNV and YYDKDF (reference sequence). The junction had 5 bases not matched to a gene; V was cut back by 2 bases and J by 6 bases. The CDR3 loop is CATSRKLAGDSGELFF. The CDR3 region has the DNA TGTGCCACCAGCAGAAAACTAGCGGGAGATTCCGGGGAGCTGTTTTTT.

V usage is TRBV7-6 and J usage is TRBJ2-1; possibly TRBD2 for D (6 bases). The CDR3 is 16 amino acids. V gave up 5 bases and J gave up 0 bases, with 14 bases separating them. Germline V gene data show CDR1 as SGHVS and CDR2 as FNYEAQ. CDR3 loop: CASSRAAGISYNEQFF. The DNA for the CDR3 is TGTGCCAGCAGCCGCGCCGCGGGGATCTCCTACAATGAGCAGTTCTTC.

This clone was seen only once. This sequence joins TRBV13 and TRBJ2-2, with D uncertain. Germline CDR1 is PRHDT and CDR2 is FYEKMQ (reference sequence). The V and J ends lost 3 bases and 9 bases respectively, with 17 bases between them. This CDR3 contains 15 residues. The CDR3 DNA reads as TGTGCCAGCAGCTTTGATACAAACGGCGGCCGGGAGCTGTTTTTT. Protein sequence: CASSFDTNGGRELFF.

A single count supports this clone. The chain links TRBV19 to TRBJ1-5, with D possibly matching TRBD1 (6 bases). The CDR3 covers 14 residues. Germline V lookup: CDR1 LNHDA, CDR2 SQIVND (reference sequence). The V and J ends lost 4 bases and 5 bases respectively, with 12 bases between them. Here the CDR3 reads CASSTFRGDQPQHF. For the CDR3, the DNA is TGTGCCAGTAGTACTTTCAGGGGAGATCAGCCCCAGCATTTT. The variable domain in full, with the rest retrieved from reference TRBV19 and TRBJ1-5, is DGGITQSPKYLFRKEGQNVTLSCEQNLNHDAMYWYRQDPGQGLRLIYYSQIVNDFQKGDIAEGYSVSREKKESFPLTVTSAQKNPTAFYLCASSTFRGDQPQHFGDGTRLSIL.

The V call is TRBV10-3, the J call TRBJ2-1; 8 bases match TRBD2. J was trimmed by 0 bases and V by 3 bases; bases with no gene match: 1. CDR1 is ENHRY, CDR2 SYGVKD, per germline. This CDR3 is built from 15 residues. CDR3 protein: CAISESGGSYNEQFF. CDR3 nucleotides: TGTGCCATCAGTGAAAGCGGGGGCTCCTACAATGAGCAGTTCTTC.

This sequence joins TRBV7-2 and TRBJ2-7, with D perhaps TRBD2 (5 bases). Per germline, CDR1 SGHTA and CDR2 FQGNSA. V lost 1 base to trimming and J lost 4 bases, with 26 bases between them. This CDR3 has 19 amino acids. The CDR3 coding sequence is TGTGCCAGCAGCTTAGAGCGAGCGGCCCGCGCCGGCCCAGGATACGAGCAGTACTTC. Translation: CASSLERAARAGPGYEQYF.

This chain joins TRBV5-6 and TRBJ2-3; the D gene is possibly TRBD2 (7 bases). The V and J ends lost 0 bases and 8 bases respectively, with 16 bases between them. The CDR3 runs to 15 residues. The germline V gene has CDR1 SGHDT and CDR2 YYEEEE. The CDR3 region is CASSLEARGGGTQYF. Here the CDR3 DNA reads TGTGCCAGCAGCTTGGAGGCTAGGGGGGGTGGTACGCAGTATTTT.

The chain carries TRBV13 and TRBJ2-1; TRBD2 matches 11 bases. The J segment lost 6 bases and the V segment lost 3 bases, leaving 4 bases of the junction unmatched. This CDR3 is 15 amino acids long. Germline V gives CDR1 PRHDT, CDR2 FYEKMQ (reference sequence). CDR3 coding DNA: TGTGCCAGCAGCTTTAGCGGGAGGGCCTCCAATGAGCAGTTCTTC. This encodes CASSFSGRASNEQFF.

The chain links TRBV10-3 to TRBJ2-1; TRBD2 matches 12 bases. The germline gives CDR1 ENHRY, CDR2 SYGVKD. The CDR3 consists of 16 residues. V shed 3 bases and J 9 bases; nucleotides not matched to a gene: 9. The CDR3 DNA is TGTGCCATCAGTGAATACCTAGCGGGAGGGCAGGGTGAGCAGTTCTTC. It encodes CAISEYLAGGQGEQFF.

This chain uses TRBV4-2 with TRBJ2-1, with TRBD1 matching over 11 bases. Germline values: CDR1 LGHNA, CDR2 YNFKEQ. The ends lost 0 bases at V and 8 bases at J; junction bases unmatched: 3. The CDR3 length is 15 residues. In DNA, the CDR3 is TGTGCCAGCAGCCAAGATCGGGGACAGGGGGATGAGCAGTTCTTC. Amino acid sequence: CASSQDRGQGDEQFF.

This clone was counted a few times. V and J are TRBV28 and TRBJ2-7; TRBD2 matches at 12 bases. CDR1 and CDR2 from the germline V gene are MDHEN and SYDVKM. V trimming: 5 bases; J trimming: 6 bases; junction bases outside the gene matches: 14. This CDR3 comprises 17 residues. The CDR3 protein is CASSAFDLAGGPGEQYF. In DNA form, the CDR3 reads TGTGCCAGCAGTGCATTCGACCTAGCGGGAGGGCCGGGCGAGCAGTACTTC.

V usage is TRBV5-1 and J usage is TRBJ2-7; weak D call: TRBD1 (6 bases). CDR3 size: 14 residues. From germline, CDR1 is SGHRS and CDR2 YFSETQ. Between the trimmed V and J ends, which lost 4 bases and 6 bases, there was a span of 17 bases. The CDR3 region is CASSPYARGFEQYF. The CDR3 DNA follows: TGCGCCAGCAGCCCCTACGCCAGGGGTTTCGAGCAGTACTTC. Full variable domain (rest looked up from reference TRBV5-1 and TRBJ2-7): KAGVTQTPRYLIKTRGQQVTLSCSPISGHRSVSWYQQTPGQGLQFLFEYFSETQRNKGNFPGRFSGRQFSNSRSEMNVSTLELGDSALYLCASSPYARGFEQYFGPGTRLTVT.

The chain uses TRBV5-1 and TRBJ2-7; 10 positions match TRBD1. V shed 0 bases and J 5 bases; nucleotides not matched to a gene: 2. In germline, CDR1 is SGHRS, CDR2 YFSETQ. The CDR3 contains 14 residues. The CDR3 sequence is CASSLGQGANEQYF. The CDR3 nucleotides read TGCGCCAGCAGCTTGGGACAGGGGGCAAACGAGCAGTACTTC.

The rearrangement uses TRBV5-1 and TRBJ1-1; D is perhaps TRBD1 (6 bases). V lost 3 bases, J lost 2 bases, and 17 bases lay in between. The V gene's germline CDR1 is SGHRS and CDR2 YFSETQ. CDR3 size: 16 residues. CDR3 sequence: CASSSNPARGNTEAFF. Written as DNA, the CDR3 is TGCGCCAGCAGCTCGAACCCCGCCAGGGGCAACACTGAAGCTTTCTTT.

V gene TRBV2 combines with J gene TRBJ2-5, with a tentative D call TRBD1 (6 bases). Looked up from germline, CDR1 is SNHLY and CDR2 is FYNNEI. This CDR3 contains 15 residues. V lost 0 bases and J lost 5, with 13 bases in between. The CDR3 DNA sequence: TGTGCCAGCAGTGAAGCGCTACAGGGCAAGGAGACCCAGTACTTC. Translating gives CASSEALQGKETQYF. Full variable domain (outside the CDR3, taken from reference TRBV2 and TRBJ2-5): EPEVTQTPSHQVTQMGQEVILRCVPISNHLYFYWYRQILGQKVEFLVSFYNNEISEKSEIFDDQFSVERPDGSNFTLKIRSTKLEDSAMYFCASSEALQGKETQYFGPGTRLLVL.

V is TRBV7-2 and J is TRBJ1-2, with D possibly matching TRBD1 (6 bases). Germline CDR1 reads SGHTA; CDR2 reads FQGNSA. V lost 5 bases and J lost 2, with 12 bases in between. This CDR3 is 14 amino acids long. CDR3 in amino acids: CASSPQQGNYGYTF. In DNA form, the CDR3 reads TGTGCCAGCAGCCCCCAGCAGGGGAACTATGGCTACACCTTC.

This clone was picked up a small number of times. The chain uses TRBV10-2 and TRBJ1-1, with D hard to call. The CDR3 contains 14 residues. V shed 6 bases and J shed 5 bases, with 16 bases lying between them. CDR1 and CDR2 from the germline V gene are WSHSY and SAAADI. CDR3: CASSLAGRTTEAFF. DNA for the CDR3: TGCGCCAGCAGCCTAGCAGGCCGAACGACTGAAGCTTTCTTT.

This rearrangement joins TRBV2 to TRBJ1-3, with 7 bases lining up with TRBD1. This CDR3 has 13 residues. V dropped 6 bases and J dropped 2; count of bases not matched to a gene: 1. Germline CDR1 and CDR2: SNHLY and FYNNEI. CDR3: CASRGTAGNTIYF. CDR3 DNA sequence: TGTGCCAGCAGGGGGACAGCTGGAAACACCATATATTTT.